The next 24 T cell receptor beta chains were all read from a single sample in a study of blood T cells in healthy people across ages. Through a sample-barcoded 5' primer and a J-beta primer mix, a second PCR was run for roughly 6 to 12 cycles. TCRdb independently ran MiXCR on the 5' RACE reads; one entry per CDR3 protein. Among 1,300,000 or so distinct CDR3 sequences listed, approximately 60% were seen once. The sequenced sample consisted of blood. These receptors all stem from a man younger than 35 in good health.

This clonotype was observed a few times. The chain couples TRBV20-1 to TRBJ2-4; TRBD1 agrees at 9 bases. CDR1 is DFQATT, CDR2 SNEGSKA, per germline (reference sequence). Trimming took 5 bases from V and 6 from J; bases not matched to a gene: 2. This CDR3 has 12 amino acids. This chain's CDR3 is CSAAGQGNIQYF. In nucleotides, the CDR3 is TGCAGTGCTGCGGGACAGGGAAACATTCAGTACTTC.

V and J are TRBV6-1 and TRBJ2-2, with TRBD1 as a possible D gene (6 bases). The CDR3 spans 17 residues. Germline V lookup: CDR1 MNHNS, CDR2 SASEGT. Trimming took off 6 bases at V and 0 bases at J, with 17 bases between the two ends. Here the CDR3 reads CASSPRPGQPNTGELFF. The CDR3 DNA reads TGTGCCAGCAGCCCGAGGCCGGGACAACCGAACACCGGGGAGCTGTTTTTT.

The V gene is TRBV20-1, the J gene TRBJ2-4; D might be TRBD1 (5 bases). The J call could be wrong; TRBJ2-7 is a better fit for the DNA end. The germline gives CDR1 DFQATT, CDR2 SNEGSKA (reference sequence). The CDR3 totals 13 residues. The DNA for the CDR3 is TGCAGTGCTAGGGGGCCAATTTCGAACGAGCAGTACTTC. Amino acid sequence: CSARGPISNEQYF.

The CDR3 protein is CASSRPSLGRLAGATEQFF. As DNA, the CDR3 is TGTGCCAGCAGCCGCCCTTCCTTGGGGCGGCTAGCGGGAGCGACTGAGCAGTTCTTC. The chain uses TRBV3-1 and TRBJ2-1; 10 positions match TRBD2. Germline CDR1 LGHDT, CDR2 YNNKEL (reference sequence). The CDR3 loop spans 19 amino acids. V shed 4 bases and J 9 bases; nucleotides not matched to a gene: 21.

This clonotype has only a few counts. This sequence joins TRBV12-3 or TRBV12-4 and TRBJ1-1, with 8 bases fitting TRBD1. J gave up 8 bases and V 4 bases, and 6 bases lay outside the gene matches. The CDR3 runs 13 residues. The CDR3 region is CASSSIRGLEAFF. CDR3 bases: TGTGCCAGCAGTTCTATCAGGGGGCTCGAAGCTTTCTTT.

The V call is TRBV14, the J call TRBJ1-2; D may be TRBD1 (5 bases). V dropped 0 bases and J dropped 7 bases, with 15 bases sitting between them. Germline V gene lookup returns CDR1 SGHDN and CDR2 FVKESK. This CDR3 is built from 15 residues. The chain's CDR3 is CASSQDPGALGGYTF. The DNA of the CDR3 is TGTGCCAGCAGCCAAGATCCCGGGGCGCTGGGTGGCTACACCTTC.

The CDR3 region has the DNA TGTGCCAGCAGCCGCGGGGGGGTAGGCTACACCTTC. Translated: CASSRGGVGYTF. This chain links TRBV28 with TRBJ1-2; maybe TRBD1 (5 bases). Between the trimmed V and J ends, which lost 6 bases and 8 bases, there was a span of 13 bases. There are 12 residues in the CDR3. The germline V gene has CDR1 MDHEN and CDR2 SYDVKM.

This clonotype was observed a handful of times. The chain uses TRBV6-5 and TRBJ2-5, with D perhaps matching TRBD2 (7 bases). V lost 6 bases and J lost 0, with 14 bases in between. The germline V gene encodes CDR1 MNHEY and CDR2 SVGAGI. The CDR3 has 15 amino acids. CDR3 coding DNA: TGTGCCAGCAGAAAGGGAGGGGGATACCAAGAGACCCAGTACTTC. Protein product: CASRKGGGYQETQYF.

This clonotype was seen only a few times. J is TRBJ2-3 and V is TRBV7-9, with D perhaps being TRBD1 or TRBD2 (5 bases each). This CDR3 contains 17 residues. Germline V gives CDR1 SEHNR, CDR2 FQNEAQ (reference sequence). Between the trimmed V and J ends, which lost 0 bases and 4 bases, there was a span of 17 bases. The DNA of the CDR3 is TGTGCCAGCAGCTTAGCAGGCGGTTGGGGGTCTCCAGATACGCAGTATTTT. Its translation: CASSLAGGWGSPDTQYF.

The genes are TRBV11-2 and TRBJ2-1; TRBD2 matches 11 bases. Germline values: CDR1 SGHAT, CDR2 FQNNGV. The CDR3 totals 15 residues. Losses at the gene ends were 8 bases for V and 6 bases for J; bases not matched to a gene: 9. The CDR3 reads CASAPGTSGLNEQFF. In DNA, the CDR3 is TGTGCCAGCGCCCCCGGGACTAGCGGCCTCAATGAGCAGTTCTTC.

V usage is TRBV27 and J usage is TRBJ2-7, with TRBD1 identical over 9 bases. CDR3 size: 15 residues. The trim removed 5 bases at V and 3 bases at J, leaving 8 bases unmatched. CDR1 and CDR2 from the germline V gene are MNHEY and SMNVEV (reference sequence). CDR3 nucleotides: TGTGCCAGCAGTCCGCTGGACAGGGGTGTCTACGAGCAGTACTTC. Amino acids: CASSPLDRGVYEQYF.

The chain couples TRBV29-1 to TRBJ1-2; the D gene is possibly TRBD1 (6 bases). Germline-derived CDR1 and CDR2 are SQVTM and ANQGSEA. Deletions cut 5 bases from V and 5 bases from J, with 15 bases between. The CDR3 length is 13 residues. CDR3 amino acids: CSVKQGSWYGYTF. Here the CDR3 DNA reads TGCAGCGTTAAACAGGGCTCTTGGTATGGCTACACCTTC.

This clonotype has a handful of counts. The V call is TRBV29-1, the J call TRBJ2-1, with a tentative D call TRBD2 (6 bases). With 7 bases removed from V and 7 bases from J, the gap between germline ends came to 23 bases. Germline values: CDR1 SQVTM, CDR2 ANQGSEA. CDR3 length: 15 residues. The CDR3 bases are TGCAGCGCCCTGGGGGAGGTCAACTGGTTGAATGAGCAGTTCTTC. Its translation: CSALGEVNWLNEQFF.

The chain combines TRBV3-1 with TRBJ2-3; D remains ambiguous. V dropped 3 bases and J dropped 2 bases, with 12 bases sitting between them. The CDR3 consists of 15 residues. The germline gives CDR1 LGHDT, CDR2 YNNKEL (reference sequence). DNA for the CDR3: TGTGCCAGCAGCCAGGCCTCAGCTAACACAGATACGCAGTATTTT. Its translation is CASSQASANTDTQYF.

In DNA form, the CDR3 reads TGCAGCGTTGAAGTACTAGCGGGGCTCCAAGAGACCCAGTACTTC. This translates into CSVEVLAGLQETQYF. V gene TRBV29-1 combines with J gene TRBJ2-5; 10 bases map to TRBD2. The V gene end was trimmed by 1 base and the J gene end by 1 base; junction bases not matched to a gene: 3. Germline CDR1 SQVTM, CDR2 ANQGSEA. The CDR3 runs to 15 residues.

This chain links TRBV12-5 with TRBJ1-5; 9 bases match TRBD1. Germline loops: CDR1 LGHNT, CDR2 FRNRAP. This CDR3 is 14 amino acids long. Trimming took 6 bases from V and 4 from J; bases not matched to a gene: 4. CDR3 nucleotides: TGTGCTAGTGGCGGGACAGGGCGAAATCAGCCCCAGCATTTT. This codes for CASGGTGRNQPQHF.

This sequence joins TRBV7-6 and TRBJ2-5; the D gene is possibly TRBD1 (6 bases). The end of the DNA aligns better with TRBJ2-7, so the J call may be wrong. Looked up from germline, CDR1 is SGHVS and CDR2 is FNYEAQ. The CDR3 contains 14 residues. The CDR3 reads CASSARTETYEQYF. CDR3 DNA: TGTGCCAGCAGCGCAAGGACAGAGACCTACGAGCAGTACTTC.

The chain links TRBV4-2 to TRBJ2-7; no firm D call. Germline V gene data show CDR1 as LGHNA and CDR2 as YNFKEQ. Trimming pared 2 bases from V and 5 bases from J, leaving 10 bases between. There are 13 residues in the CDR3. In nucleotides, the CDR3 is TGTGCCAGCAGCCAAAGCCCTCGACACGAGCAGTACTTC. Protein sequence: CASSQSPRHEQYF.

The chain employs TRBV14 and TRBJ2-3; no definite D call. Germline V lookup: CDR1 SGHDN, CDR2 FVKESK. The ends were cut back, 4 bases at V and 3 bases at J, with 11 bases in the middle. There are 14 residues in the CDR3. The CDR3 loop is CASSPLVGTDTQYF. As DNA, the CDR3 is TGTGCCAGCAGCCCGCTGGTAGGAACAGATACGCAGTATTTT.

This clonotype was detected only once. The J gene is TRBJ1-2, the V gene TRBV11-2; weak D call: TRBD1 (5 bases). The CDR3 runs 15 residues. V shed 1 base and J shed 8 bases, with 17 bases lying between them. Per germline, CDR1 SGHAT and CDR2 FQNNGV. This chain's CDR3 is CASSLVETQGGGYTF. The DNA of the CDR3 is TGTGCCAGCAGCTTAGTGGAGACCCAGGGCGGAGGCTACACCTTC. Based on the CDR3 plus reference TRBV11-2 and TRBJ1-2, the full variable domain is EAGVAQSPRYKIIEKRQSVAFWCNPISGHATLYWYQQILGQGPKLLIQFQNNGVVDDSQLPKDRFSAERLKGVDSTLKIQPAKLEDSAVYLCASSLVETQGGGYTFGSGTRLTVV.

This clonotype was detected only a few times. The V and J genes are TRBV6-2 or TRBV6-3 and TRBJ1-2; D is possibly TRBD1 (6 bases). CDR1 is MNHEY and CDR2 is SVGEGT in the germline V gene. Trimming took 4 bases from V and 4 from J, leaving 25 bases between them. This CDR3 is 18 amino acids long. This chain's CDR3 is CASSSLDWGQLGGYGYTF. Here the CDR3 DNA reads TGTGCCAGCAGTTCCCTAGACTGGGGGCAACTCGGAGGCTATGGCTACACCTTC.

The CDR3 DNA follows: TGTGCCAGCAGCCCCCTCCTCTCGAGCTCCTACGAGCAGTACTTC. Its protein product is CASSPLLSSSYEQYF. The rearrangement links TRBV5-6 to TRBJ2-7; no reliable D call. V was clipped by 4 bases and J by 0 bases, with 14 bases between them. The germline V gene encodes CDR1 SGHDT and CDR2 YYEEEE. The CDR3 totals 15 residues.

This clonotype was counted between two and nine times. The gene calls are TRBV20-1 and TRBJ2-1, with 9 bases identical to TRBD2. CDR1 is DFQATT, CDR2 SNEGSKA, per germline (reference sequence). V lost 0 bases, J lost 3 bases, and 3 bases stayed unmatched. The CDR3 is 15 amino acids. The CDR3 nucleotides are TGCAGTGCTAGAGATTTGACTAGCGGCTACAATGAGCAGTTCTTC. Protein sequence: CSARDLTSGYNEQFF.

This clonotype was seen more than once but under ten times. The chain is built from TRBV25-1 and TRBJ2-4; D is ambiguous. The CDR3 is made up of 15 amino acids. Germline V gene lookup returns CDR1 MGHDK and CDR2 SYGVNS. Between the trimmed V and J ends, which lost 2 bases and 8 bases, there was a span of 16 bases. The CDR3, as DNA: TGTGCCAGCAGTGAAGGTCGACGCGGTGGTTACATTCAGTACTTC. Translation: CASSEGRRGGYIQYF. The variable domain in full, with the rest retrieved from reference TRBV25-1 and TRBJ2-4, is EADIYQTPRYLVIGTGKKITLECSQTMGHDKMYWYQQDPGMELHLIHYSYGVNSTEKGDLSSESTVSRIRTEHFPLTLESARPSHTSQYLCASSEGRRGGYIQYFGAGTRLSVL.